In its sample, the clone carrying this T cell receptor beta chain was seen many times. Until they underwent thyroid surgery, no patient had received any treatment. The CDR3 consists of 13 residues. Germline lookup yields CDR1 DFQATT and CDR2 SNEGSKA (reference sequence). After removal of 0 bases from V and 6 bases from J, the junction contained 2 bases not matched to a gene. The record originates from a study of metastatic and nonmetastatic thyroid tumors. TCRdb called clones again from the PCR reads with MiXCR. Of roughly 30,000 clones listed, under 20% are singletons. The source material was blood. The TCR comes from a female donor with papillary thyroid cancer or a benign thyroid nodule (not recorded which). Some clones in this sample may be carry-over from other donors' samples. The rearrangement uses TRBV20-1 and TRBJ1-3, with 7 nucleotides matching TRBD1. CDR3 sequence: CSARDTGENTIYF. DNA of the CDR3: TGCAGTGCTAGAGATACAGGGGAAAACACCATATATTTT.